This section outlines one T cell receptor (beta chain) sequence together with its context. Treatment: oral pan-JAK inhibitor, 5-10 mg twice daily. Reverse transcription of extracted RNA yielded cDNA, which provided the sequencing template. The table came from immunoSEQ multiplex PCR; TCRdb's copy has only in-frame clones and leaves some out. The sample lists around 270,000 clones; about 62% were seen once. The data are from a study of CD8+ T cells in alopecia areata. Germline CDR1 is SGHDT and CDR2 is YYEEEE. The V gene lost 7 bases and the J gene lost 2 bases, with 15 bases spanning the gap. The CDR3 extends over 14 amino acids.

The chain is built from TRBV5-6 and TRBJ1-2; D call uncertain. The source is a human donor with alopecia areata. Sequencing used CD4+ T cells sorted from blood, obtained at week 24, from a patient treated with tofacitinib. CDR3 nucleotides: TGTGCCAGCGCTACCATCGGGTACAACTATGGCTACACCTTC. It yields the protein CASATIGYNYGYTF.